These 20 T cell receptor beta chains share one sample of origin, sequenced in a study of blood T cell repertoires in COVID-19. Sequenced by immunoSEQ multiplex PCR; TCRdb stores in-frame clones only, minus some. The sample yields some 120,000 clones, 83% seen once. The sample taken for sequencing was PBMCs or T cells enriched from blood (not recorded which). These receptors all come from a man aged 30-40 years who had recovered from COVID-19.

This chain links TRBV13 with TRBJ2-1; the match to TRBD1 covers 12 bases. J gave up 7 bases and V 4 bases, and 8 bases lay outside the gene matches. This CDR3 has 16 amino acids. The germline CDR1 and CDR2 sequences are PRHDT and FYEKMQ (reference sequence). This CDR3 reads CASSWDRGRVPNEQFF. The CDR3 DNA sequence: TGTGCCAGCAGCTGGGACAGGGGGCGGGTTCCAAATGAGCAGTTCTTC.

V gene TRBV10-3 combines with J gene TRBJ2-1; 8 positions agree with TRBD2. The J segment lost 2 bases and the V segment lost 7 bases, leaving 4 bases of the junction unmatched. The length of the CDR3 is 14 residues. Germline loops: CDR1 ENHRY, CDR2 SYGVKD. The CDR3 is CAITPGLAYNEQFF. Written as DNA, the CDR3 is TGTGCCATCACTCCGGGACTAGCCTACAATGAGCAGTTCTTC.

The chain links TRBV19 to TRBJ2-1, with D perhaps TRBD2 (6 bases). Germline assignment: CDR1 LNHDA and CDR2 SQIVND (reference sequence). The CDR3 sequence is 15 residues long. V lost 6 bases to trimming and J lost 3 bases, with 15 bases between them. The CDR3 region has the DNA TGTGCCAGTAGGGACGGGAGAGGCGGCTACAATGAGCAGTTCTTC. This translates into CASRDGRGGYNEQFF.

The CDR3 bases are TGTGCCAGTAGTATAGTAGCTAGCGGGAGTATGTCGGCCAAAAACATTCAGTACTTC. Protein sequence: CASSIVASGSMSAKNIQYF. The chain employs TRBV19 and TRBJ2-4, with TRBD2 matching 10 bases. Trimming cost V 1 base and J 1 base; bases outside gene matches: 10. The CDR3 has 19 amino acids. Germline V lookup: CDR1 LNHDA, CDR2 SQIVND (reference sequence).

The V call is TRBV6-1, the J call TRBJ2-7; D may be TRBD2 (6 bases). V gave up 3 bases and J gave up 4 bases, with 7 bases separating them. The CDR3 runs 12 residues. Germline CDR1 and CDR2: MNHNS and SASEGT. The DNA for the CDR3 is TGTGCCAGCAGTGACGGGGGTTACGAGCAGTACTTC. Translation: CASSDGGYEQYF.

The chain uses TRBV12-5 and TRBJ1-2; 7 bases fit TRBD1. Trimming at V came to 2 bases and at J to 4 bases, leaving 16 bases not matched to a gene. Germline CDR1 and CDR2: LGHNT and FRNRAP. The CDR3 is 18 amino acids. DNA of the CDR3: TGTGCTAGTGGTTTGCCCCAAAAAACAGGGGTTAGGACCTATGGCTACACCTTC. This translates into CASGLPQKTGVRTYGYTF. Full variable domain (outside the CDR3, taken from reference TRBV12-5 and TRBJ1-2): DARVTQTPRHKVTEMGQEVTMRCQPILGHNTVFWYRQTMMQGLELLAYFRNRAPLDDSGMPKDRFSAEMPDATLATLKIQPSEPRDSAVYFCASGLPQKTGVRTYGYTFGSGTRLTVV.

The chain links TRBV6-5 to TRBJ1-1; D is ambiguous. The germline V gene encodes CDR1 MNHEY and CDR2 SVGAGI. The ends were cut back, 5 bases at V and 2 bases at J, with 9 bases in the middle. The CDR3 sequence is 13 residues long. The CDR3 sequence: CASSPQVNTEAFF. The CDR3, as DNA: TGTGCCAGCAGTCCGCAGGTCAACACTGAAGCTTTCTTT.

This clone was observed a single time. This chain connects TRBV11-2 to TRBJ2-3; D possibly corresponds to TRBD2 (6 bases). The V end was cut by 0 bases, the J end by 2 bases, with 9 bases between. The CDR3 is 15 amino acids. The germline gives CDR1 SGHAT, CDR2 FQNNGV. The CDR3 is CASSLEGRDTDTQYF. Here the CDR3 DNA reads TGTGCCAGCAGCTTAGAGGGGCGGGACACAGATACGCAGTATTTT.

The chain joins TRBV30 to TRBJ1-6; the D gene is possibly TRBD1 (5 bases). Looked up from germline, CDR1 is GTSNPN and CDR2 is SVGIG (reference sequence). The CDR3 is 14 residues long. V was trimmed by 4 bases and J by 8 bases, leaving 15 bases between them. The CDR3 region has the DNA TGTGCCTGGAAGTTAGCAGGGTTGGATTCACCCCTCCACTTT. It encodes CAWKLAGLDSPLHF.

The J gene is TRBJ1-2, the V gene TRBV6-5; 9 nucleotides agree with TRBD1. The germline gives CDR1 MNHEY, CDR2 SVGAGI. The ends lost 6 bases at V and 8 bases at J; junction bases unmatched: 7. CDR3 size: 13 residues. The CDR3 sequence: CASSPRDRDGYTF. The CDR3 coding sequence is TGTGCCAGCAGCCCCCGGGACAGGGACGGCTACACCTTC.

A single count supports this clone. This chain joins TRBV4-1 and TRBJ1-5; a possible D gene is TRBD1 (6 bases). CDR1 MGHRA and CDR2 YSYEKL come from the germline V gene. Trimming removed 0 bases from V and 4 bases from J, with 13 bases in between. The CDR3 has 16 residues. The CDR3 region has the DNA TGCGCCAGCAGCCAAGAAAATAAACAGGGAAATCAGCCCCAGCATTTT. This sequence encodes CASSQENKQGNQPQHF.

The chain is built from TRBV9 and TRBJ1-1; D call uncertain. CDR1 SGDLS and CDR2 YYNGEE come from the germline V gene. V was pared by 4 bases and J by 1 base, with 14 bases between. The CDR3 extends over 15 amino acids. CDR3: CASSSSGQANTEAFF. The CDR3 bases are TGTGCCAGCAGCTCAAGCGGTCAGGCGAACACTGAAGCTTTCTTT.

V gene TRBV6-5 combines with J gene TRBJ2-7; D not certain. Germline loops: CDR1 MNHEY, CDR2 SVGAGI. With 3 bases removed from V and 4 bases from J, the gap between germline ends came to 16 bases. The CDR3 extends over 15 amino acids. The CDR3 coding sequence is TGTGCCAGCAGTTATAGTTGGGCAGATCCTTACGAGCAGTACTTC. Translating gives CASSYSWADPYEQYF.

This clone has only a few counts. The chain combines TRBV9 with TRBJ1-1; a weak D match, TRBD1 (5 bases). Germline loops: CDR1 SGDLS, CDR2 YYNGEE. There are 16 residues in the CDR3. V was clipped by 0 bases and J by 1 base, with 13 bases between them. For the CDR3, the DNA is TGTGCCAGCAGCGTAGATCCAGGACACAAGAACACTGAAGCTTTCTTT. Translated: CASSVDPGHKNTEAFF.

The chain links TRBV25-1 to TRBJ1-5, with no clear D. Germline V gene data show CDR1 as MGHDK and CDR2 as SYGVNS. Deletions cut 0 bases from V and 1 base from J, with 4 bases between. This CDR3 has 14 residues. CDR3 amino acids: CASSEYLSNQPQHF. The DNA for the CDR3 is TGTGCCAGCAGTGAATATTTAAGCAATCAGCCCCAGCATTTT. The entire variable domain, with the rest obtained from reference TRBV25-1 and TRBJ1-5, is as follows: EADIYQTPRYLVIGTGKKITLECSQTMGHDKMYWYQQDPGMELHLIHYSYGVNSTEKGDLSSESTVSRIRTEHFPLTLESARPSHTSQYLCASSEYLSNQPQHFGDGTRLSIL.

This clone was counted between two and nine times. CDR3 loop: CASSWTGEDYGYTF. The CDR3 region has the DNA TGTGCCAGTAGCTGGACAGGGGAGGACTATGGCTACACCTTC. This chain links TRBV19 with TRBJ1-2, with 9 nucleotides matching TRBD1. The CDR3 sequence is 14 residues long. V lost 6 bases to trimming and J lost 3 bases; unmatched junction nucleotides: 5. Germline CDR1 and CDR2: LNHDA and SQIVND (reference sequence).

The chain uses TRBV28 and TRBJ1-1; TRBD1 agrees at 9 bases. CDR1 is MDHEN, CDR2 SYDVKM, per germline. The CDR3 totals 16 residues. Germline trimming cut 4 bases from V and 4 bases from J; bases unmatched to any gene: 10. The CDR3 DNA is TGTGCCAGCAGTTCCCCCGGGACAGGGCTGGCCACTGAAGCTTTCTTT. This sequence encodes CASSSPGTGLATEAFF. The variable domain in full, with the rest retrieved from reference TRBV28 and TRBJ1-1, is DVKVTQSSRYLVKRTGEKVFLECVQDMDHENMFWYRQDPGLGLRLIYFSYDVKMKEKGDIPEGYSVSREKKERFSLILESASTNQTSMYLCASSSPGTGLATEAFFGQGTRLTVV.

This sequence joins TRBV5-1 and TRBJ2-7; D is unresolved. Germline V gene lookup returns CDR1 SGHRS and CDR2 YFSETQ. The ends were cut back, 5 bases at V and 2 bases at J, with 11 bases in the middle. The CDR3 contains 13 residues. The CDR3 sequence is CASRMPGTYEQYF. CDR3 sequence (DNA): TGCGCCAGCAGAATGCCGGGTACCTACGAGCAGTACTTC.

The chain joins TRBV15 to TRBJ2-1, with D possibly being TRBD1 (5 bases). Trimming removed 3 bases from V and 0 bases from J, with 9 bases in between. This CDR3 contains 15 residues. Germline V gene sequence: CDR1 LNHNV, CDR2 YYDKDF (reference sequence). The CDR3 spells CATSRGDSSYNEQFF. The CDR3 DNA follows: TGTGCCACCAGCAGGGGCGACAGCTCCTACAATGAGCAGTTCTTC.

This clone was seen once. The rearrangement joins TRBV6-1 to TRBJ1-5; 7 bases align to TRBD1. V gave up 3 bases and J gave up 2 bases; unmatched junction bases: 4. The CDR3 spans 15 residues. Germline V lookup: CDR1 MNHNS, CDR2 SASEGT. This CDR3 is CASSDRGIGNQPQHF. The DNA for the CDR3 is TGTGCCAGCAGTGACAGGGGGATCGGCAATCAGCCCCAGCATTTT.